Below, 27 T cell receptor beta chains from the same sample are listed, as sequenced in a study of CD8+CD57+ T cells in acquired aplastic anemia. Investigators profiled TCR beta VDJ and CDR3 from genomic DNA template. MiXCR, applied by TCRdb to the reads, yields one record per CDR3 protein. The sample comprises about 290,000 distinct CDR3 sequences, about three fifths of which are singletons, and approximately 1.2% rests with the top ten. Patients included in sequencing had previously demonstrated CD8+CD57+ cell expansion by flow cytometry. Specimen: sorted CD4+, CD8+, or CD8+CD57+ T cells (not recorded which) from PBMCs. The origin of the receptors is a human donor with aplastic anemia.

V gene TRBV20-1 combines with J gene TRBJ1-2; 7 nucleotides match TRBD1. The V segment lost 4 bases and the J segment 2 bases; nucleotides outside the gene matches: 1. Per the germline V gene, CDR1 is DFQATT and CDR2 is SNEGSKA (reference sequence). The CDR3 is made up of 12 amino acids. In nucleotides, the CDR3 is TGCAGTGCTAAGACAGGGAACTATGGCTACACCTTC. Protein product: CSAKTGNYGYTF.

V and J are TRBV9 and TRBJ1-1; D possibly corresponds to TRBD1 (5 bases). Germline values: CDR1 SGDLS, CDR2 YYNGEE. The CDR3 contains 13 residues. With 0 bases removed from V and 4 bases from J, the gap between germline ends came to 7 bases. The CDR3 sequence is CASSVEGFTEAFF. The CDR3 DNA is TGTGCCAGCAGCGTAGAGGGGTTCACTGAAGCTTTCTTT.

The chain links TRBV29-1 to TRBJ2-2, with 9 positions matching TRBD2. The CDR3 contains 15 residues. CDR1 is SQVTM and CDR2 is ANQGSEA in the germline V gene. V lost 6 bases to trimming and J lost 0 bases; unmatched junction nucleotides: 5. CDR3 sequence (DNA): TGCAGCGTACTTGCTAGCGGGACGAACACCGGGGAGCTGTTTTTT. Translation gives CSVLASGTNTGELFF.

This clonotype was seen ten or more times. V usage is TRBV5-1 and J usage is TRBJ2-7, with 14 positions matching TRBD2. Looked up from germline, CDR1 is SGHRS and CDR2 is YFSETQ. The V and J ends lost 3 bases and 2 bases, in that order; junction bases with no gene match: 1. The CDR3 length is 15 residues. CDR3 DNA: TGCGCCAGCAGCTCGGGACTAGCGGGGGCCTACGAGCAGTACTTC. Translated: CASSSGLAGAYEQYF.

The DNA for the CDR3 is TGTGCCAGCAGTGAAGCGACGGTTTCTAGCACAGATACGCAGTATTTT. Protein: CASSEATVSSTDTQYF. The chain couples TRBV2 to TRBJ2-3; D gene uncertain. There are 16 residues in the CDR3. Germline loops: CDR1 SNHLY, CDR2 FYNNEI. The V gene lost 0 bases and the J gene lost 0 bases, with 10 bases spanning the gap.

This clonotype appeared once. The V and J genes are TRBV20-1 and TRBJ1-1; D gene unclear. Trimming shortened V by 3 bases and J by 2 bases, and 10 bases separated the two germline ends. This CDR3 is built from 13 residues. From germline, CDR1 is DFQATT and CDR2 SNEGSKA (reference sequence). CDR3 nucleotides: TGCAGTGCTAGTAGACACTCTAACACTGAAGCTTTCTTT. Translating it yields CSASRHSNTEAFF.

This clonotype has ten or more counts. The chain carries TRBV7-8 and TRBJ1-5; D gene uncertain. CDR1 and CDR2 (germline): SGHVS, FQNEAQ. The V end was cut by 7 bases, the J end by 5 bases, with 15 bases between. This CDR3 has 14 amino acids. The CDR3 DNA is TGTGCCAGCACCAACACGGGCCATGATCAGCCCCAGCATTTT. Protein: CASTNTGHDQPQHF.

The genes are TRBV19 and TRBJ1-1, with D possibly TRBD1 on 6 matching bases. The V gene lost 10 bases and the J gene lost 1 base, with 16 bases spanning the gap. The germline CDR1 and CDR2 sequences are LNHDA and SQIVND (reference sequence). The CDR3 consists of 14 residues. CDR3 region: CATSRQVRNTEAFF. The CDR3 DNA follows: TGTGCCACCAGTAGACAGGTTAGGAACACTGAAGCTTTCTTT.

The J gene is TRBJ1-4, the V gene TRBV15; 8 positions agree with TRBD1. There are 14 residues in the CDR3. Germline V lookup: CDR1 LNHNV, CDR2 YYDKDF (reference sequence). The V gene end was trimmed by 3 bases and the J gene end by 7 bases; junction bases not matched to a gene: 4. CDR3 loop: CATSSGRGREKLFF. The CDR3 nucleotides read TGTGCCACCAGCAGTGGCAGGGGGCGTGAAAAACTGTTTTTT.

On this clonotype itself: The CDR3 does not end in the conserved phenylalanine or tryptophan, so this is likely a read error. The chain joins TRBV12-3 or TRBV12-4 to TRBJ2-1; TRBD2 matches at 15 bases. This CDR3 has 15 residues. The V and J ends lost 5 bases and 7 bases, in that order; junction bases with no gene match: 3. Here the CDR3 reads CASSPGTSGGNEQFL. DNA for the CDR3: TGTGCCAGCAGTCCCGGGACTAGCGGGGGGAATGAGCAGTTCCTC.

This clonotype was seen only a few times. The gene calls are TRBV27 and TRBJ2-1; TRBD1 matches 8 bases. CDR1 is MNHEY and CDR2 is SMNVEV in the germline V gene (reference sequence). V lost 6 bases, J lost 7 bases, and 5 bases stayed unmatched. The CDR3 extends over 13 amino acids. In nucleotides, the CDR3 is TGTGCCAGCAGATATACAGGGGGTAATGAGCAGTTCTTC. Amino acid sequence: CASRYTGGNEQFF.

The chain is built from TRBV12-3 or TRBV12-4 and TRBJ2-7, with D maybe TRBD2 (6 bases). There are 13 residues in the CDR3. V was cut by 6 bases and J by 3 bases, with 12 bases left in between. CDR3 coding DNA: TGTGCCAGCAGCCGGGTGGGGGGCTACGAGCAGTACTTC. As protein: CASSRVGGYEQYF.

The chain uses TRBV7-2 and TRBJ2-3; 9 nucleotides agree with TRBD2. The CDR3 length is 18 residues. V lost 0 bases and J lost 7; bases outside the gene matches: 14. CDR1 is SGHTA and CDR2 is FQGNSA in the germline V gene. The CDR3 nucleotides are TGTGCCAGCAGCTTAGCGATTAGACTAGCGGAGGGTTCATATACGCAGTATTTT. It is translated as CASSLAIRLAEGSYTQYF.

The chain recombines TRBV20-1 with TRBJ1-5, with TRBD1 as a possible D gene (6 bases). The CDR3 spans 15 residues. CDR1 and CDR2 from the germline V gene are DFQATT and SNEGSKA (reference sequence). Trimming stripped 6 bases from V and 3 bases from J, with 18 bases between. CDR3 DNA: TGCAGTGCGCCGGATGGGGGCAGGGCCAATCAGCCCCAGCATTTT. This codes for CSAPDGGRANQPQHF.

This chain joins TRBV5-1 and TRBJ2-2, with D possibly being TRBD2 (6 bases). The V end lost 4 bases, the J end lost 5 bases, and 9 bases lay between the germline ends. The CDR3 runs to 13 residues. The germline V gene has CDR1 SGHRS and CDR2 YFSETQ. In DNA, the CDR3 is TGCGCCAGCAGCACGGGGACTACCGGGGAGCTGTTTTTT. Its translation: CASSTGTTGELFF.

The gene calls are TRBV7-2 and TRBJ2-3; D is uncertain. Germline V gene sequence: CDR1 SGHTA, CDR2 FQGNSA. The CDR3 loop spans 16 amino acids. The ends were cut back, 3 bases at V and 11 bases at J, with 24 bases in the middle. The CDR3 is CASSLESRSSYNEQYF. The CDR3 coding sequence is TGTGCCAGCAGCTTGGAAAGCAGGAGCTCCTACAATGAGCAGTATTTT.

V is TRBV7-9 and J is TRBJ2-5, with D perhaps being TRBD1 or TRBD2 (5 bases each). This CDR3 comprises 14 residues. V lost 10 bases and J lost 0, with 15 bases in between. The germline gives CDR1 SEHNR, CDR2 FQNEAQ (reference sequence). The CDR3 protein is CATAGARYQETQYF. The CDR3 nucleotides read TGTGCCACCGCCGGGGCCAGGTACCAAGAGACCCAGTACTTC. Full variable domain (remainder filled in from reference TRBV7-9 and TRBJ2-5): DTGVSQNPRHKITKRGQNVTFRCDPISEHNRLYWYRQTLGQGPEFLTYFQNEAQLEKSRLLSDRFSAERPKGSFSTLEIQRTEQGDSAMYLCATAGARYQETQYFGPGTRLLVL.

The CDR3 DNA reads as TGCAGTGCTAGAGATGGGGACCAAGGACAGGGGGTCCGCTATGGCTACACCTTC. Protein: CSARDGDQGQGVRYGYTF. The genes are TRBV20-1 and TRBJ1-2, with 10 bases aligning to TRBD1. The germline CDR1 and CDR2 sequences are DFQATT and SNEGSKA (reference sequence). CDR3 size: 18 residues. The trim removed 0 bases at V and 4 bases at J, leaving 14 bases unmatched.

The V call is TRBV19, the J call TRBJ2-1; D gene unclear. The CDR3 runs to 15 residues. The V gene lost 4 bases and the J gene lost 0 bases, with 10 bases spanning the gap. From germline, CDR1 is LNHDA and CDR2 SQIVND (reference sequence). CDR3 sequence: CASSSSRSSYNEQFF. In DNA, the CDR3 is TGTGCCAGTAGTAGCAGCAGGAGCTCCTACAATGAGCAGTTCTTC.

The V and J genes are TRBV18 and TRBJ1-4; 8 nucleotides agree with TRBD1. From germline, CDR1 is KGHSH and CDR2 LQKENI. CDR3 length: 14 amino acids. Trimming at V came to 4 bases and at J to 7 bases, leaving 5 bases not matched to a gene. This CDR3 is CASSLPGQGEKLFF. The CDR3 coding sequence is TGTGCCAGCTCACTCCCCGGACAGGGTGAAAAACTGTTTTTT.

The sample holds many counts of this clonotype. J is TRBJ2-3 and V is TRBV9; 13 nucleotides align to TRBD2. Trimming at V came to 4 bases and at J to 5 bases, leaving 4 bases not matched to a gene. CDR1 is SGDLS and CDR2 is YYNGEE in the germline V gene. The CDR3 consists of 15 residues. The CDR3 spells CASSPRTSGGDTQYF. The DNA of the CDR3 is TGTGCCAGCAGCCCCCGGACTAGCGGGGGAGATACGCAGTATTTT.

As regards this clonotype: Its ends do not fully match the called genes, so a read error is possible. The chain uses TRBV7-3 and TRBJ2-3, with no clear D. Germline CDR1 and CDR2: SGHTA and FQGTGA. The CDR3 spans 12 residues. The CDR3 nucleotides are TGTGCCTGCAGCTTAGGGCCAGATACGCAGTATTTT. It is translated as CACSLGPDTQYF.

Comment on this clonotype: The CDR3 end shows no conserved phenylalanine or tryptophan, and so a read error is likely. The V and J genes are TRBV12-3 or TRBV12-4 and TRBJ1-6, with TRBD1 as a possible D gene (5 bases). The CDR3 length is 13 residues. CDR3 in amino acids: CAISSGDNSPLHL. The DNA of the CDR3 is TGTGCCATCAGTTCGGGGGATAATTCACCCCTCCACCTT.

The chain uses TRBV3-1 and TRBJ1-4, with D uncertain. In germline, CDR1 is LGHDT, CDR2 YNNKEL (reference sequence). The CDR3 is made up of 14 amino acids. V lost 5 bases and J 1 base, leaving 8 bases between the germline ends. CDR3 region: CASSRRVTNEKLFF. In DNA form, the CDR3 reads TGTGCCAGCAGCAGGCGAGTAACTAATGAAAAACTGTTTTTT.

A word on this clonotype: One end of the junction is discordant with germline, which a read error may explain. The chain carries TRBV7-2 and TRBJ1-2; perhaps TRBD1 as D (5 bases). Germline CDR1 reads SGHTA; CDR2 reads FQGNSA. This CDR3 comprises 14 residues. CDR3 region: CASSQVGTSYGYTF. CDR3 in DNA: TGCGCCAGCAGCCAAGTAGGGACGTCCTATGGCTACACCTTC.

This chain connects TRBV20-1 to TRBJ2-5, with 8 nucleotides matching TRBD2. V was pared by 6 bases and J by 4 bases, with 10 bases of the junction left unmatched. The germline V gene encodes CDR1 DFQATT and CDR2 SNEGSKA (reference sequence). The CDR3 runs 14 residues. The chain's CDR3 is CSAYSGGPRETQYF. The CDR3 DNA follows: TGCAGTGCATATTCGGGGGGGCCTCGAGAGACCCAGTACTTC.

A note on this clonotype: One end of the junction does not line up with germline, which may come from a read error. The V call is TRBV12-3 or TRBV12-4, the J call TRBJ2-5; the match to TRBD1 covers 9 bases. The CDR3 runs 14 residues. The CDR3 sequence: CASSKGQGTETQYF. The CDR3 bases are TGCGCCAGCAGTAAGGGACAGGGCACAGAGACCCAGTACTTC.